This T cell receptor (beta chain) was documented in a study of blood T cell repertoires in COVID-19 (dated by TCRdb to 2018 to 2020). Context from the whole study: Samples from collaborators originated in the United States, Italy and Spain and spanned both the acute and convalescent phases of COVID-19. The repertoires were released in a freely available public database meant as a resource for research on the immune response to SARS-CoV-2. The prospective study material was composed of cDNA or gDNA derived from T cells, B-cell-depleted T cells, or PBMCs. The dataset comprised deeply sampled blood TCRbeta repertoires from subjects exposed to, actively infected with, or recovered from COVID-19. The samples were drawn from two sources: the first 160 participants of the ongoing ImmuneRACE study, and 1,000 to 1,500 subjects contributed by 6 global collaborators. A de-identified subject ID, COVID-19 status, age in years and sex were almost always included in the sample metadata. Where available, HLA class I and class II types were taken from metadata supplied by the sample provider and were not determined by assay-based typing.

The CDR3 holds 15 amino acids from the cysteine to the phenylalanine. Just the 45-base CDR3 DNA is kept, in frame starting at base 1. The germline V gene supplies CDR1 MNHEY and CDR2 SVGAGI. V is trimmed back by 8 bases and J by 0 bases, and the junction contains 10 bases that no gene match accounts for. Overall results and qualifications from the work: The amount of clinical and demographic metadata varied by source and participant and was provided uncurated.

The immunoSEQ Assay, a bias-controlled multiplex PCR, was used to amplify TCRbeta CDR3 regions from genomic DNA. In the source study's methods: Nucleated cell counts per sample were estimated from amplification of reference gene primers within the assay. To quantify the absolute abundance of each unique TCRbeta CDR3 rearrangement, sequence reads were collapsed and filtered. Productive Simpson clonality was computed per sample as the square root of Simpson's diversity index over productive rearrangements. The source is immuneACCESS, and TCRdb retained only in-frame sequences with V and J called. Part of the clones is not carried over; for the studies checked, unresolved V genes explain less than half of this, and the remainder is unexplained. The DNA was the basis for D and trimming; V, J and clone size are from that table. This sample is represented by about 130,000 clones; over 70% of them were singletons. Around 20% of the sample rests with the top ten.

Note on this clone: The antigen this receptor binds is unknown. Per-base qualities were not stored, and no clone one base away is much larger.

Whole blood was collected in K2EDTA tubes by collaborating institutions according to the institutions' own protocols. Collaborator samples were shipped for TCRbeta analysis as frozen whole blood, isolated PBMCs, or DNA extracted from either sample type. The receptor was derived from a man older than 75 with acute or convalescent COVID-19. The chain is encoded by TRBV6-5 joined to TRBJ2-7; TRBD2 agrees with 7 junctional bases. The sequencing sample was made of peripheral blood. The nucleotides read TGTGCCAGCCGCCCACCGGGGAGGGGCTCCTACGAGCAGTACTTC. Its coded protein is CASRPPGRGSYEQYF.